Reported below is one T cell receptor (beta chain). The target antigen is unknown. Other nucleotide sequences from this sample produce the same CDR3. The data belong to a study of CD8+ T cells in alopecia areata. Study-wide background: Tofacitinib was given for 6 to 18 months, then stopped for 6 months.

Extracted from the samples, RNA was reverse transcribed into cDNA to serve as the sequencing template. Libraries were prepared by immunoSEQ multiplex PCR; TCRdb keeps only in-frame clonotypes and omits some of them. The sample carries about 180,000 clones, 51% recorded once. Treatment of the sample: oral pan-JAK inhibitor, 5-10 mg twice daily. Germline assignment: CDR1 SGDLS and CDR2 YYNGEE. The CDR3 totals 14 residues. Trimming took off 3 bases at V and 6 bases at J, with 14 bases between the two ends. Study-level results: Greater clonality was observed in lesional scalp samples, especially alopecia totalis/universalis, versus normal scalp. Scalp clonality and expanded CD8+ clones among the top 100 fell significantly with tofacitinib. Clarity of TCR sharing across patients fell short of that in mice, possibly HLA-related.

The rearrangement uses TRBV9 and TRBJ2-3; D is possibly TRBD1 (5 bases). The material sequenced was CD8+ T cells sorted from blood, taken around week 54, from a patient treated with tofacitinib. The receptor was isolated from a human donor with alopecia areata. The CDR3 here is CASSASGKADTQYF. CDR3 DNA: TGTGCCAGCAGCGCTTCAGGGAAGGCGGATACGCAGTATTTT.